This entry lists 28 T cell receptor beta chains sequenced from one sample in a study of blood T cell repertoires in COVID-19. The table came from immunoSEQ multiplex PCR; TCRdb's copy has only in-frame clones and leaves some out. The table records approximately 240,000 clones, roughly 82% of them present only once. Sequencing was carried out using peripheral blood. These receptors came from a woman aged 40-49 years who had recovered from COVID-19.

The rearrangement joins TRBV14 to TRBJ1-1, with D unclear. The CDR3 has 15 residues. Germline V gene sequence: CDR1 SGHDN, CDR2 FVKESK. With 1 base removed from V and 9 bases from J, the gap between germline ends came to 18 bases. The DNA for the CDR3 is TGTGCCAGCAGCCAAGGCGGCACGTTAGGCCTTCAAGCTTTCTTT. This encodes CASSQGGTLGLQAFF.

This rearrangement joins TRBV6-4 to TRBJ2-3; TRBD2 matches at 13 bases. The germline gives CDR1 MRHNA, CDR2 SNTAGT. The CDR3 loop spans 16 amino acids. Germline trimming cut 6 bases from V and 5 bases from J; bases unmatched to any gene: 8. CDR3 loop: CASSKGLAGEVDTQYF. The CDR3 coding sequence is TGTGCCAGCAGCAAAGGACTAGCGGGGGAGGTAGATACGCAGTATTTT.

The V and J genes are TRBV6-2 or TRBV6-3 and TRBJ2-3, with a possible D match to TRBD1 (7 bases). This CDR3 spans 15 amino acids. With 6 bases removed from V and 3 bases from J, the gap between germline ends came to 16 bases. CDR1 and CDR2 from the germline V gene are MNHEY and SVGEGT. The CDR3 spells CASSAGQPLTDTQYF. CDR3 DNA sequence: TGTGCCAGCAGCGCGGGACAGCCCTTGACAGATACGCAGTATTTT.

The chain joins TRBV6-5 to TRBJ1-2, with D perhaps TRBD1 (5 bases). This CDR3 has 15 residues. Trimming took 2 bases from V and 5 from J, leaving 15 bases between them. CDR1 is MNHEY, CDR2 SVGAGI, per germline. CDR3 bases: TGTGCCAGCAGTTACGTACCCGGGGAGGGGTATGGCTACACCTTC. Protein product: CASSYVPGEGYGYTF.

The rearrangement uses TRBV6-5 and TRBJ2-3; no clear D gene. V lost 2 bases and J 3 bases, leaving 6 bases between the germline ends. The CDR3 totals 13 residues. CDR1 and CDR2 from the germline V gene are MNHEY and SVGAGI. Written as DNA, the CDR3 is TGTGCCAGCAGTTACGACGGGACAGATACGCAGTATTTT. Protein: CASSYDGTDTQYF.

This clone has a single count. The V call is TRBV28, the J call TRBJ2-6, with 8 bases matching TRBD1. The germline V gene has CDR1 MDHEN and CDR2 SYDVKM. After removal of 8 bases from V and 2 bases from J, the junction contained 8 bases not matched to a gene. This CDR3 spans 16 amino acids. In DNA form, the CDR3 reads TGTGCCAGCGGAGACAGGGGCGTAACTGGGGCCAACGTCCTGACTTTC. This codes for CASGDRGVTGANVLTF. The variable domain in full, with the rest retrieved from reference TRBV28 and TRBJ2-6, is DVKVTQSSRYLVKRTGEKVFLECVQDMDHENMFWYRQDPGLGLRLIYFSYDVKMKEKGDIPEGYSVSREKKERFSLILESASTNQTSMYLCASGDRGVTGANVLTFGAGSRLTVL.

On this clone itself: A junction end diverges from the germline sequence, so it may reflect a read error. The V gene is TRBV10-3, the J gene TRBJ2-5; D may be TRBD2 (7 bases). CDR3 length equals 15 residues. In germline, CDR1 is ENHRY, CDR2 SYGVKD. The CDR3 reads CAINEGGGPQETQYF. The CDR3 DNA sequence: TGTGCCATCAATGAGGGCGGGGGCCCCCAAGAGACCCAGTACTTC.

This clone was recorded a few times. This chain joins TRBV27 and TRBJ1-5; D is ambiguous. Germline V gene data show CDR1 as MNHEY and CDR2 as SMNVEV (reference sequence). This CDR3 contains 13 residues. The V gene lost 10 bases and the J gene lost 5 bases, with 15 bases spanning the gap. For the CDR3, the DNA is TGTGCCACCCAGAGAGGGCTGGATCAGCCCCAGCATTTT. This encodes CATQRGLDQPQHF.

This clone was detected a few times. The gene calls are TRBV2 and TRBJ2-7, with TRBD1 matching over 8 bases. Trimming at V came to 6 bases and at J to 5 bases, leaving 15 bases not matched to a gene. The CDR3 consists of 16 residues. Germline CDR1 reads SNHLY; CDR2 reads FYNNEI. The CDR3 here is CASRPPGQALSDEQYF. The CDR3 bases are TGTGCCAGCAGACCACCGGGACAGGCCTTATCGGACGAGCAGTACTTC.

The V call is TRBV12-3 or TRBV12-4, the J call TRBJ1-2, with 7 nucleotides matching TRBD1. V gave up 5 bases and J gave up 8 bases; unmatched junction bases: 8. This CDR3 is built from 13 residues. The CDR3, as DNA: TGTGCCAGCAGTCGAGGGTGGACAGGCGGCTACACCTTC. This encodes CASSRGWTGGYTF.

The V gene is TRBV20-1, the J gene TRBJ2-2; D gene uncertain. This CDR3 has 13 residues. V lost 4 bases, J lost 1 base, and 7 bases lay in between. The germline CDR1 and CDR2 sequences are DFQATT and SNEGSKA (reference sequence). The DNA for the CDR3 is TGCAGTGCTATTGACCAGAACACCGGGGAGCTGTTTTTT. Residues: CSAIDQNTGELFF.

The chain has TRBV9 and TRBJ2-3; D remains ambiguous. This CDR3 has 17 amino acids. Trimming cost V 4 bases and J 0 bases, with 18 bases left between them. The germline V gene encodes CDR1 SGDLS and CDR2 YYNGEE. The CDR3 loop is CASSSRGGDTSTDTQYF. The CDR3 DNA sequence: TGTGCCAGCAGCAGCCGCGGCGGTGATACTAGCACAGATACGCAGTATTTT.

V gene TRBV9 combines with J gene TRBJ2-7, with a tentative D call TRBD1 (6 bases). The CDR3 length is 13 residues. The V gene's germline CDR1 is SGDLS and CDR2 YYNGEE. V was trimmed by 0 bases and J by 9 bases, leaving 13 bases between them. In nucleotides, the CDR3 is TGTGCCAGCAGCGTAGGAAGTACAGGGAGGCAGTACTTC. Translating it yields CASSVGSTGRQYF.

This chain uses TRBV28 with TRBJ2-3; the match to TRBD2 covers 16 bases. CDR1 is MDHEN, CDR2 SYDVKM, per germline. The CDR3 spans 19 residues. V was pared by 1 base and J by 0 bases, with 4 bases of the junction left unmatched. The CDR3 loop is CASSLSGTSGGGSTDTQYF. In DNA form, the CDR3 reads TGTGCCAGCAGTTTATCCGGGACTAGCGGGGGGGGAAGCACAGATACGCAGTATTTT.

V gene TRBV10-3 combines with J gene TRBJ1-6, with D possibly TRBD1 on 5 matching bases. Trimming removed 4 bases from V and 7 bases from J, with 11 bases in between. Per germline, CDR1 ENHRY and CDR2 SYGVKD. The CDR3 runs 14 residues. CDR3 region: CAISVDSSNSPLHF. The CDR3 coding sequence is TGTGCCATCAGTGTAGACAGTAGCAATTCACCCCTCCACTTT.

The chain combines TRBV7-2 with TRBJ1-2; 10 bases fit TRBD1. Germline loops: CDR1 SGHTA, CDR2 FQGNSA. The CDR3 extends over 16 amino acids. With 2 bases clipped from V and 7 bases from J, the junction kept 10 bases outside the gene matches. CDR3 sequence: CASSLWPPGQGSGYTF. In nucleotides, the CDR3 is TGTGCCAGCAGCTTATGGCCGCCGGGACAGGGGAGTGGCTACACCTTC. Together with reference TRBV7-2 and TRBJ1-2, the CDR3 gives the full variable domain: GAGVSQSPSNKVTEKGKDVELRCDPISGHTALYWYRQSLGQGLEFLIYFQGNSAPDKSGLPSDRFSAERTGGSVSTLTIQRTQQEDSAVYLCASSLWPPGQGSGYTFGSGTRLTVV.

V is TRBV2 and J is TRBJ1-5; no definite D call. The germline CDR1 and CDR2 sequences are SNHLY and FYNNEI. The CDR3 is 13 residues long. The V and J ends lost 7 bases and 6 bases respectively, with 13 bases between them. Written as DNA, the CDR3 is TGTGCCAGCACGGGAGGTTTCGCTCAGCCCCAGCATTTT. Translated, it gives CASTGGFAQPQHF.

This clone is a singleton in its sample. This rearrangement joins TRBV6-5 to TRBJ2-3, with 7 bases aligning to TRBD1. Germline CDR1 and CDR2: MNHEY and SVGAGI. V lost 4 bases and J lost 3; bases outside the gene matches: 4. The CDR3 length is 14 residues. The DNA for the CDR3 is TGTGCCAGCAGTTCCCAACAGGGGACAGATACGCAGTATTTT. Translation gives CASSSQQGTDTQYF.

The chain uses TRBV5-1 and TRBJ2-7; TRBD1 matches 7 bases. The junction had 2 bases not matched to a gene; V was cut back by 3 bases and J by 2 bases. From germline, CDR1 is SGHRS and CDR2 YFSETQ. This CDR3 has 13 amino acids. The CDR3 bases are TGCGCCAGCAGCTGGGACAGTACCTACGAGCAGTACTTC. Its protein is CASSWDSTYEQYF. Using reference TRBV5-1 and TRBJ2-7 for the parts outside the CDR3, the full variable domain is KAGVTQTPRYLIKTRGQQVTLSCSPISGHRSVSWYQQTPGQGLQFLFEYFSETQRNKGNFPGRFSGRQFSNSRSEMNVSTLELGDSALYLCASSWDSTYEQYFGPGTRLTVT.

The rearrangement joins TRBV3-1 (or the pseudogene TRBV3-2) to TRBJ2-1; 15 bases are shared with TRBD2. Per the germline V gene, CDR1 is LGHDT and CDR2 is YNNKEL (reference sequence). V lost 1 base and J lost 10; bases outside the gene matches: 8. This CDR3 has 17 amino acids. The CDR3 nucleotides are TGTGCCAGCAGCCAAGCCCCCGGGACTAGCGGGGGGCAGGAGCAGTTCTTC. As protein: CASSQAPGTSGGQEQFF.

In regard to this clone: This CDR3 is also generated by other DNA sequences in the sample. V is TRBV19 and J is TRBJ1-1; 8 nucleotides agree with TRBD1. Germline assignment: CDR1 LNHDA and CDR2 SQIVND (reference sequence). The CDR3 has 15 amino acids. Trimming removed 5 bases from V and 3 bases from J; junction bases left unmatched: 8. CDR3 coding DNA: TGTGCCAGTAGTCCCCTGGACAGGGTGGACACTGAAGCTTTCTTT. Translation: CASSPLDRVDTEAFF.

The chain links TRBV7-8 to TRBJ2-4, with D maybe TRBD1 (6 bases). Germline V gene sequence: CDR1 SGHVS, CDR2 FQNEAQ. The length of the CDR3 is 14 residues. Trimming stripped 5 bases from V and 8 bases from J, with 16 bases between. The CDR3 sequence: CASSAQGIGYIQYF. DNA of the CDR3: TGTGCCAGCAGCGCACAGGGTATTGGGTACATTCAGTACTTC. Full variable domain (remainder filled in from reference TRBV7-8 and TRBJ2-4): GAGVSQSPRYKVAKRGQDVALRCDPISGHVSLFWYQQALGQGPEFLTYFQNEAQLDKSGLPSDRFFAERPEGSVSTLKIQRTQQEDSAVYLCASSAQGIGYIQYFGAGTRLSVL.

Here the CDR3 DNA reads TGTGCCAGCTCACCACAGACAGGGAGTAACTATGGCTACACCTTC. It specifies CASSPQTGSNYGYTF. The V and J genes are TRBV18 and TRBJ1-2; 7 bases are shared with TRBD1. The CDR3 has 15 residues. Per the germline V gene, CDR1 is KGHSH and CDR2 is LQKENI. V lost 1 base and J lost 1; bases outside the gene matches: 3.

The chain is built from TRBV5-1 and TRBJ1-2, with a weak D call TRBD1 (6 bases). Germline CDR1 reads SGHRS; CDR2 reads YFSETQ. This CDR3 contains 17 residues. Trimming shortened V by 4 bases and J by 6 bases, and 25 bases separated the two germline ends. CDR3 sequence (DNA): TGCGCCAGCAGCCAGGTGCGGGACGGAGCGGGGGCGGATGGCTACACCTTC. Translating it yields CASSQVRDGAGADGYTF.

V gene TRBV7-8 combines with J gene TRBJ2-7; TRBD1 aligns across 7 bases. Germline V gene lookup returns CDR1 SGHVS and CDR2 FQNEAQ. CDR3 size: 14 residues. J was trimmed by 5 bases and V by 5 bases; bases with no gene match: 9. CDR3 residues: CASSHQTGPHEQYF. DNA for the CDR3: TGTGCCAGCAGCCATCAGACAGGGCCCCACGAGCAGTACTTC.

This clone showed up just a few times. The chain has TRBV5-1 and TRBJ2-7; maybe TRBD2 (5 bases). Germline assignment: CDR1 SGHRS and CDR2 YFSETQ. This CDR3 has 14 amino acids. The V end lost 3 bases, the J end lost 0 bases, and 10 bases lay between the germline ends. Written as DNA, the CDR3 is TGCGCCAGCAGCTATAGCGAGAGCTCCTACGAGCAGTACTTC. Translating gives CASSYSESSYEQYF.

The rearrangement joins TRBV6-4 to TRBJ1-2, with D possibly being TRBD1 (5 bases). CDR1 is MRHNA, CDR2 SNTAGT, per germline. The CDR3 is 14 residues long. V was trimmed by 4 bases and J by 4 bases, leaving 13 bases between them. The CDR3 is CASSAETGGYGYTF. CDR3 DNA: TGTGCCAGCAGTGCGGAGACCGGGGGCTATGGCTACACCTTC.

V usage is TRBV7-2 and J usage is TRBJ2-7; D may be TRBD2 (6 bases). Trimming pared 2 bases from V and 3 bases from J, leaving 14 bases between. Germline V gene data show CDR1 as SGHTA and CDR2 as FQGNSA. There are 15 residues in the CDR3. The CDR3 is CASSLFPSEGYEQYF. In DNA form, the CDR3 reads TGTGCCAGCAGCTTATTTCCTAGCGAGGGCTACGAGCAGTACTTC. The whole variable domain, filled in from reference TRBV7-2 and TRBJ2-7, reads GAGVSQSPSNKVTEKGKDVELRCDPISGHTALYWYRQSLGQGLEFLIYFQGNSAPDKSGLPSDRFSAERTGGSVSTLTIQRTQQEDSAVYLCASSLFPSEGYEQYFGPGTRLTVT.